The 17 T cell receptor beta chains below all came from one sample that was sequenced in a study of blood T cell repertoires in COVID-19 (dated by TCRdb to the early 2020s). Libraries were constructed by the immunoSEQ multiplex PCR assay. TCRdb re-hosts the immuneACCESS table, in-frame sequences only. Its copies lack some clones; in the studies checked, an unresolved V gene accounts for under half of them, and the cause for the rest is not known. Here the sample has around 140,000 clones; 88% occur a single time. Roughly 2.2% of the sample is taken by the ten largest. The source material was peripheral blood. Receptor source: a man aged 65 to 85 with active COVID-19.

V is TRBV10-3 and J is TRBJ2-3; 10 bases fit TRBD2. The trim removed 1 base at V and 6 bases at J, leaving 7 bases unmatched. The CDR3 consists of 16 residues. Germline V lookup: CDR1 ENHRY, CDR2 SYGVKD. CDR3 coding DNA: TGTGCCATCAGTGAGTTGGGGACTAGCGTGGTGGATACGCAGTATTTT. Translated: CAISELGTSVVDTQYF.

The V call is TRBV24-1, the J call TRBJ2-2, with no clear D. Trimming cost V 2 bases and J 1 base, with 4 bases left between them. From germline, CDR1 is KGHDR and CDR2 SFDVKD. The CDR3 runs 14 residues. CDR3 region: CATSDYQNTGELFF. The CDR3 nucleotides read TGTGCCACCAGTGATTATCAGAACACCGGGGAGCTGTTTTTT.

The V and J genes are TRBV28 and TRBJ1-6; maybe TRBD1 (5 bases). V was clipped by 9 bases and J by 0 bases, with 18 bases between them. The CDR3 runs 17 residues. Per the germline V gene, CDR1 is MDHEN and CDR2 is SYDVKM. The CDR3 here is CASSRGGLPSYNSPLHF. CDR3 nucleotide sequence: TGTGCCAGTTCTCGGGGGGGACTGCCCTCCTATAATTCACCCCTCCACTTT.

The rearrangement uses TRBV10-2 and TRBJ1-3; 8 bases fit TRBD1. The CDR3 length is 14 residues. Germline CDR1 WSHSY, CDR2 SAAADI. Trimming cost V 8 bases and J 7 bases; bases outside gene matches: 10. CDR3 residues: CASRSGGSTNTIYF. The CDR3 DNA reads as TGCGCCAGCCGCTCAGGGGGCAGTACGAACACCATATATTTT.

The rearrangement uses TRBV4-1 and TRBJ2-7, with 13 bases fitting TRBD2. The ends lost 8 bases at V and 4 bases at J; junction bases unmatched: 2. In germline, CDR1 is MGHRA, CDR2 YSYEKL. The CDR3 has 13 amino acids. CDR3 coding DNA: TGCGCCAGCCGGGGACTAGCGGGGTACGAGCAGTACTTC. This translates into CASRGLAGYEQYF.

The rearrangement uses TRBV7-6 and TRBJ2-2, with a weak D call TRBD1 (6 bases). The length of the CDR3 is 15 residues. V lost 3 bases, J lost 0 bases, and 8 bases lay in between. Germline CDR1 reads SGHVS; CDR2 reads FNYEAQ. The CDR3 spells CASSFGGPNTGELFF. In DNA form, the CDR3 reads TGTGCCAGCAGCTTTGGGGGCCCGAACACCGGGGAGCTGTTTTTT.

The V call is TRBV19, the J call TRBJ2-6, with 9 bases fitting TRBD1. V shed 5 bases, J shed 4 bases, and the junction held 6 bases outside the gene matches. CDR3 size: 16 residues. CDR1 and CDR2 (germline): LNHDA, SQIVND (reference sequence). The CDR3 DNA reads TGTGCCAGTAGTCATAACAGGGGGCTGGGGGCCAACGTCCTGACTTTC. Translating gives CASSHNRGLGANVLTF.

This rearrangement joins TRBV5-4 to TRBJ2-3, with TRBD1 matching over 7 bases. The CDR3 length is 15 residues. Unmatched junction bases numbered 8, after V lost 4 bases and J lost 3 bases. Germline assignment: CDR1 SGHNT and CDR2 YYREEE (reference sequence). CDR3 sequence (DNA): TGTGCCAGCAGCACACGACAGGGAAGGACAGATACGCAGTATTTT. Translation: CASSTRQGRTDTQYF.

This sequence joins TRBV11-3 and TRBJ2-7, with 7 bases aligning to TRBD1. The CDR3 sequence is 13 residues long. Germline CDR1 SGHNT, CDR2 YENEEA. J was trimmed by 2 bases and V by 5 bases; bases with no gene match: 3. CDR3 sequence: CASSPGTAYEQYF. In DNA form, the CDR3 reads TGTGCCAGCAGCCCAGGGACAGCCTACGAGCAGTACTTC.

The chain recombines TRBV5-5 with TRBJ2-3; 7 nucleotides match TRBD2. The CDR3 length is 14 residues. J lost 4 bases, V lost 4 bases, and 6 bases had no gene match. Germline CDR1 SGHKS, CDR2 YYEKEE (reference sequence). The CDR3 is CASSGREGADTQYF. The CDR3 region has the DNA TGTGCCAGCAGCGGGAGGGAGGGTGCAGATACGCAGTATTTT.

The count of this clone is one. This sequence joins TRBV5-1 and TRBJ2-1; D unresolved. The V and J ends lost 3 bases and 6 bases respectively, with 16 bases between them. CDR3 length: 15 amino acids. Germline V gene data show CDR1 as SGHRS and CDR2 as YFSETQ. The CDR3 coding sequence is TGCGCCAGCAGCTACCGAGCGCCGACCGGCAATGAGCAGTTCTTC. Translation gives CASSYRAPTGNEQFF.

The rearrangement joins TRBV29-1 to TRBJ1-1, with D possibly TRBD1 on 5 matching bases. CDR1 and CDR2 from the germline V gene are SQVTM and ANQGSEA. V was trimmed by 8 bases and J by 3 bases, leaving 28 bases between them. CDR3 length: 17 amino acids. CDR3: CSPAAFGGVERDTEAFF. CDR3 DNA: TGCAGCCCGGCGGCCTTTGGAGGGGTCGAACGTGACACTGAAGCTTTCTTT.

This clone was found once. This sequence joins TRBV10-3 and TRBJ2-5; TRBD2 aligns across 9 bases. The V segment lost 3 bases and the J segment 5 bases; nucleotides outside the gene matches: 7. The CDR3 loop spans 15 amino acids. The germline CDR1 and CDR2 sequences are ENHRY and SYGVKD. CDR3 nucleotides: TGTGCCATCAGTGAACGGGCGGGAGGGCCGGAGACCCAGTACTTC. It yields the protein CAISERAGGPETQYF.

This clone has just one count. This chain connects TRBV7-9 to TRBJ2-7; D is perhaps TRBD2 (6 bases). The V gene lost 5 bases and the J gene lost 5 bases, with 16 bases spanning the gap. This CDR3 region has 14 residues. CDR1 and CDR2 (germline): SEHNR, FQNEAQ (reference sequence). As DNA, the CDR3 is TGTGCCAGCAGCCCATGGGACTCCCCCCACGAGCAGTACTTC. This encodes CASSPWDSPHEQYF.

This clone was recorded a few times. J is TRBJ1-1 and V is TRBV9; D is unresolved. This CDR3 has 14 residues. V lost 2 bases, J lost 4 bases, and 12 bases lay in between. Germline CDR1 is SGDLS and CDR2 is YYNGEE. The chain's CDR3 is CASSVGRGATEAFF. The CDR3 nucleotides are TGTGCCAGCAGCGTGGGTCGAGGAGCCACTGAAGCTTTCTTT.

The V and J genes are TRBV13 and TRBJ2-5, with D hard to call. The CDR3 totals 14 residues. Trimming stripped 1 base from V and 3 bases from J, with 9 bases between. Germline values: CDR1 PRHDT, CDR2 FYEKMQ (reference sequence). CDR3 bases: TGTGCCAGCAGCTTAGCGTTATATGAAGAGACCCAGTACTTC. Its translation is CASSLALYEETQYF. Supplemented by reference TRBV13 and TRBJ2-5, the full variable domain reads AAGVIQSPRHLIKEKRETATLKCYPIPRHDTVYWYQQGPGQDPQFLISFYEKMQSDKGSIPDRFSAQQFSDYHSELNMSSLELGDSALYFCASSLALYEETQYFGPGTRLLVL.

This rearrangement joins TRBV5-7 to TRBJ2-7; TRBD1 matches 10 bases. TRBV5-7 is an ORF for which the function is uncertain. V lost 0 bases to trimming and J lost 2 bases; unmatched junction nucleotides: 5. The CDR3 is 16 residues long. The CDR3 sequence is CASSLEGTGDTYEQYF. As DNA, the CDR3 is TGTGCCAGCAGCTTGGAAGGGACAGGGGATACCTACGAGCAGTACTTC.